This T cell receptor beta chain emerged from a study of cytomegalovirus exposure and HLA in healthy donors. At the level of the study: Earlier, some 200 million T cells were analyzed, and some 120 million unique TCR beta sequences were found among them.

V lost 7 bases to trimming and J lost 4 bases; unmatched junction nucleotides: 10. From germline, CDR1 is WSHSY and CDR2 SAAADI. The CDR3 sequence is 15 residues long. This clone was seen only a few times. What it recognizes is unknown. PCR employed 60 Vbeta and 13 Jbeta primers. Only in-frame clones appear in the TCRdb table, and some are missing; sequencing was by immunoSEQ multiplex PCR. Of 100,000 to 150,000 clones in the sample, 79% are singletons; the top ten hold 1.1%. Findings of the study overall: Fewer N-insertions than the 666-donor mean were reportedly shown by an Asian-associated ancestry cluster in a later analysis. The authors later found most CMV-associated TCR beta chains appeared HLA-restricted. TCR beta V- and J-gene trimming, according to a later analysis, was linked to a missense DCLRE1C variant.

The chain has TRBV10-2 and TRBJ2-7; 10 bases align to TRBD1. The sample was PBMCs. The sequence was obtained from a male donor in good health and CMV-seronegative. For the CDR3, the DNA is TGCGCCAGCACTTCCGGACAGGGGGAATCGTACGAGCAGTACTTC. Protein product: CASTSGQGESYEQYF.